One and the same sample provided the 5 T cell receptor beta chains below, sequenced in a study of blood T cell repertoires in COVID-19. TCRdb keeps only in-frame clones here, not all; method: immunoSEQ multiplex PCR. The sample lists 120,000 or so clones; about four fifths were seen once. Sequences were obtained from peripheral blood. These receptors were taken from a man between 60 and 75 years old with acute or convalescent COVID-19.

The CDR3 spells CASSLDSYYGYTF. CDR3 DNA: TGTGCCAGCAGCTTGGACAGCTACTATGGCTACACCTTC. J is TRBJ1-2 and V is TRBV5-4, with D hard to call. Trimming removed 0 bases at V and 3 bases at J, with 6 bases between. The CDR3 contains 13 residues. Germline V gene data show CDR1 as SGHNT and CDR2 as YYREEE (reference sequence).

This clone was found a few times. The CDR3 nucleotides are TGCGCCAGCAGCCAAGATTATCTAAGGGGGCGCGACTATGGCTACACCTTC. Amino acid sequence: CASSQDYLRGRDYGYTF. The chain recombines TRBV4-1 with TRBJ1-2; 7 positions agree with TRBD1. Germline trimming cut 0 bases from V and 3 bases from J; bases unmatched to any gene: 10. The CDR3 is 17 residues long. The germline gives CDR1 MGHRA, CDR2 YSYEKL.

V and J are TRBV7-7 and TRBJ1-3; D unresolved. From germline, CDR1 is SSHAT and CDR2 FNYEAQ (reference sequence). Trimming removed 5 bases from V and 3 bases from J, with 8 bases in between. The CDR3 is 13 residues long. The chain's CDR3 is CASSAGSGNTIYF. The DNA for the CDR3 is TGTGCCAGCAGCGCGGGTAGTGGAAACACCATATATTTT.

CDR3 residues: CASSLAGHPYEQYF. Here the CDR3 DNA reads TGTGCCAGCAGCTTGGCCGGACATCCCTACGAGCAGTACTTC. The chain carries TRBV5-8 and TRBJ2-7; D is perhaps TRBD1 (5 bases). V dropped 0 bases and J dropped 2 bases, with 9 bases sitting between them. The CDR3 consists of 14 residues. Germline values: CDR1 SGHTS, CDR2 YDEGEE.

This clone turned up a few times. The gene calls are TRBV18 and TRBJ2-7; 7 nucleotides line up with TRBD2. Trimming took 4 bases from V and 2 from J; bases not matched to a gene: 5. This CDR3 contains 14 residues. Germline CDR1 reads KGHSH; CDR2 reads LQKENI. CDR3 DNA: TGTGCCAGCTCACAGCGGGACGGGACCTACGAGCAGTACTTC. The encoded protein is CASSQRDGTYEQYF.